The rows below give T cell receptor beta chains drawn from one sample of a study of CD8 T cells in ankylosing spondylitis. TCRdb re-called the 5' RACE reads with MiXCR, one entry per CDR3 protein. The sample lists 30,000 to 40,000 distinct CDR3 sequences; about 6.8% were seen once. Sequencing was done on a sample of blood, either unsorted or a sorted T cell fraction (not recorded which). The source of these receptors is a male donor with ankylosing spondylitis or in good health (not recorded which). Both conserved end residues are part of each CDR3. Fields, in order: clone size, D gene, J gene, V gene, CDR3 protein, CDR3 DNA. D genes are given only for firm matches. Clone size, where shown, is once, few, many, or a class for clones that have expanded.

clone size: many; D gene: .; J gene: TRBJ2-2; V gene: TRBV28; CDR3 protein: CASSLQSGLNTGELFF; CDR3 DNA: TGTGCCAGCAGTCTTCAGTCGGGGCTAAACACCGGGGAGCTGTTTTTT
clone size: many; D gene: .; J gene: TRBJ2-2; V gene: TRBV3-1; CDR3 protein: CACSQYQGLAGELFF; CDR3 DNA: TGTGCCTGCAGCCAGTACCAGGGGTTGGCCGGGGAGCTGTTTTTT
clone size: many; D gene: .; J gene: TRBJ2-2; V gene: TRBV2; CDR3 protein: CASSEGQAIAGELFF; CDR3 DNA: TGTGCCAGCAGTGAAGGTCAGGCAATCGCCGGGGAGCTGTTTTTT
clone size: .; D gene: .; J gene: TRBJ2-1; V gene: TRBV28; CDR3 protein: CASSAPRTLNEQFF; CDR3 DNA: TGTGCCAGCAGTGCCCCTCGGACCCTCAATGAGCAGTTCTTC
clone size: many; D gene: TRBD2; J gene: TRBJ2-1; V gene: TRBV10-3; CDR3 protein: CAISVPLTSGRSSSYNEQFF; CDR3 DNA: TGTGCCATCAGTGTTCCCTTGACTAGCGGGAGGTCGAGCTCCTACAATGAGCAGTTCTTC
clone size: .; D gene: .; J gene: TRBJ2-6; V gene: TRBV18; CDR3 protein: CASSPGGSSGANVLTF; CDR3 DNA: TGTGCCAGCTCACCAGGGGGCAGCTCTGGGGCCAACGTCCTGACTTTC
clone size: many; D gene: .; J gene: TRBJ2-7; V gene: TRBV6-5; CDR3 protein: CASSSRLAGGYEQYF; CDR3 DNA: TGTGCCAGCAGTTCCAGGCTAGCTGGGGGCTACGAGCAGTACTTC
clone size: many; D gene: .; J gene: TRBJ2-1; V gene: TRBV6-5; CDR3 protein: CASSYSLGAGINEQFF; CDR3 DNA: TGTGCCAGCAGTTACTCGCTTGGGGCTGGAATAAATGAGCAGTTCTTC
clone size: many; D gene: .; J gene: TRBJ1-1; V gene: TRBV18; CDR3 protein: CASSPYTASNTEAFF; CDR3 DNA: TGTGCCAGCTCACCGTACACCGCTTCGAACACTGAAGCTTTCTTT
clone size: many; D gene: .; J gene: TRBJ2-1; V gene: TRBV5-6; CDR3 protein: CASSPGLNNEQFF; CDR3 DNA: TGTGCCAGCAGCCCAGGACTCAACAATGAGCAGTTCTTC
clone size: many; D gene: .; J gene: TRBJ2-7; V gene: TRBV24-1; CDR3 protein: CATSDGQGSSYEQYF; CDR3 DNA: TGTGCCACCAGTGACGGCCAGGGATCATCCTACGAGCAGTACTTC
clone size: many; D gene: .; J gene: TRBJ2-1; V gene: TRBV11-3; CDR3 protein: CASSPKYDRGYEQFF; CDR3 DNA: TGTGCCAGCAGCCCTAAATACGATCGGGGCTATGAGCAGTTCTTC
clone size: .; D gene: .; J gene: TRBJ2-1; V gene: TRBV6-5; CDR3 protein: CASSYPNVDEQFF; CDR3 DNA: TGTGCCAGCAGTTATCCGAACGTCGATGAGCAGTTCTTC
clone size: .; D gene: .; J gene: TRBJ1-2; V gene: TRBV11-2; CDR3 protein: CASTLGLGRSSGYTF; CDR3 DNA: TGTGCCAGCACCCTAGGGCTGGGCCGTTCTTCGGGCTACACCTTC
clone size: many; D gene: TRBD2; J gene: TRBJ2-7; V gene: TRBV5-5; CDR3 protein: CASSSGTSYEQYF; CDR3 DNA: TGTGCCAGCAGCTCCGGGACTAGCTACGAGCAGTACTTC
clone size: many; D gene: .; J gene: TRBJ1-3; V gene: TRBV12-3/TRBV12-4; CDR3 protein: CASSLPGGFGNTIYF; CDR3 DNA: TGTGCCAGCAGTTTACCTGGGGGGTTTGGAAACACCATATATTTT
clone size: many; D gene: .; J gene: TRBJ1-5; V gene: TRBV12-3/TRBV12-4; CDR3 protein: CASSLVPRDQPQHF; CDR3 DNA: TGTGCCAGCAGTTTAGTTCCCCGGGATCAGCCCCAGCATTTT
clone size: many; D gene: TRBD2; J gene: TRBJ2-5; V gene: TRBV5-1; CDR3 protein: CASSFSGSQETQYF; CDR3 DNA: TGCGCCAGCAGCTTTAGCGGGAGCCAAGAGACCCAGTACTTC
clone size: .; D gene: .; J gene: TRBJ2-5; V gene: TRBV10-3; CDR3 protein: CAISTDRQETQYF; CDR3 DNA: TGTGCCATCAGTACCGACAGACAAGAGACCCAGTACTTC
clone size: few; D gene: .; J gene: TRBJ2-4; V gene: TRBV2; CDR3 protein: CARIDPGGGNIQYF; CDR3 DNA: TGTGCCAGGATCGACCCCGGGGGAGGAAACATTCAGTACTTC